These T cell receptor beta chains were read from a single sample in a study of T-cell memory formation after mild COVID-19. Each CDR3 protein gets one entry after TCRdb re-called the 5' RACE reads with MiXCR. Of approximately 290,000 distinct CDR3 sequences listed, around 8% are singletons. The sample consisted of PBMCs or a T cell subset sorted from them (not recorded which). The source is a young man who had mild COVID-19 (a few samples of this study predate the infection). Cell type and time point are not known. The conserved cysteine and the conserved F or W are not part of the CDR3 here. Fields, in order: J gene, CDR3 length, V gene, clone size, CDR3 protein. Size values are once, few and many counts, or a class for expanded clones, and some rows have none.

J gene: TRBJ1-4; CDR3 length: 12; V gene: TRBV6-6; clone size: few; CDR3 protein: ASSWNRGNEKLF
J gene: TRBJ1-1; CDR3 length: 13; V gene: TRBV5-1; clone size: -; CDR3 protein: ASRASTGGGSEAF
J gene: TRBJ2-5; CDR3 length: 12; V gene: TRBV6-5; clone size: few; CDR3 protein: ASKAGEAVETQY
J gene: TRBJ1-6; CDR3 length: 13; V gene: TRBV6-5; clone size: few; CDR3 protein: ASSAVGVHNSPLH
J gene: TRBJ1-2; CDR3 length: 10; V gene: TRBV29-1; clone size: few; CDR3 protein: SVAGGSMGYT
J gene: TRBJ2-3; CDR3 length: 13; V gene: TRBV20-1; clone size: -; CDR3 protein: SARGTDERTDTQY
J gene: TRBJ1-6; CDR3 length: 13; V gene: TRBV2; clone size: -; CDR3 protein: ASMGPSSYNSPLH
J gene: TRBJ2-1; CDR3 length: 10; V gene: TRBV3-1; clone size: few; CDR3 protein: ASSLSGPEQF
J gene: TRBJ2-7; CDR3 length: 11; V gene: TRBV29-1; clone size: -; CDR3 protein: SASAGISYEQY
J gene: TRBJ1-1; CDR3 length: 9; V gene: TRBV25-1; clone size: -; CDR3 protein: ATEENTEAF
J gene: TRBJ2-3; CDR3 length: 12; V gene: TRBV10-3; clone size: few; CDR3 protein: AIDSGRTTDTQY
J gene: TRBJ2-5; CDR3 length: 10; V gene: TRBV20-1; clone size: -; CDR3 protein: SASGGVETQY
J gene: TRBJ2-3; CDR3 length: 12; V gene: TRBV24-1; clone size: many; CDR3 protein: ATAGQGRTDTQY
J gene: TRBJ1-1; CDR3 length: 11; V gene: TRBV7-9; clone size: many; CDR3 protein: ASSFGQYTEAF
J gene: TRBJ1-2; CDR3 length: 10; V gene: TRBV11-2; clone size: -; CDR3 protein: ASGFQGYGYT
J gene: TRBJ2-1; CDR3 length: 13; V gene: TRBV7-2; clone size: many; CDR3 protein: ASSFAGGASNEQF
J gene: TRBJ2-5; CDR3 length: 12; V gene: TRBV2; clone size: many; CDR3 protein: ASPEGIRQETQY
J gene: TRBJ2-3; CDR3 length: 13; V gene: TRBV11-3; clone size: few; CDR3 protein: ASSFGTSGVATQY
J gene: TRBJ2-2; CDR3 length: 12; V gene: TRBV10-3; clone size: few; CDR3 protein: ATAGGTNTGELF
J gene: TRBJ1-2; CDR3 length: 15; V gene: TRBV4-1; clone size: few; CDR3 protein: ASSQDLGQGAFWGYT
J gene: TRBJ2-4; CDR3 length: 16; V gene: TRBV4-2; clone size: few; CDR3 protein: ASSQDWGRGLAKNIQY
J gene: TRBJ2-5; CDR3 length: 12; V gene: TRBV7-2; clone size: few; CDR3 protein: ASSAAGGRETQY
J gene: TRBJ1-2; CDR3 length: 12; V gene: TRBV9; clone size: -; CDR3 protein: ASSGQGVVNGYT
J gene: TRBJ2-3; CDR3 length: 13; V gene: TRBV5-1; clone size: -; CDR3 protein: ASSLEGGGTDTQY
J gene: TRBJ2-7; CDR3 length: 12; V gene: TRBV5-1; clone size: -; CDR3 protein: ASSLISRDYEQY
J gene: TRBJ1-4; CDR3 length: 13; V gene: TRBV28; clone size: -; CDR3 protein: ASSPTGEYYEKLF
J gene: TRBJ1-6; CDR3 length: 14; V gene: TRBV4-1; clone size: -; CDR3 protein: ASSQVLKVYNSPLH
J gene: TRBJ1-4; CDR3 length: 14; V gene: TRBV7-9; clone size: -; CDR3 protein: ASSSGSRGANEKLF
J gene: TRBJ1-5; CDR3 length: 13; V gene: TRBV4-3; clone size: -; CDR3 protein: SSSQDWSGNQPQH
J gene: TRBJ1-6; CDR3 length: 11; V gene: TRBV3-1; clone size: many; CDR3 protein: ASSPGSFSPLH
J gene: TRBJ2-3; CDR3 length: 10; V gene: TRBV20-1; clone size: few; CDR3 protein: SARTPWDTQY
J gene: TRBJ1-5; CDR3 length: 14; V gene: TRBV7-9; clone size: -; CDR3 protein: ASSPGTGKGNQPQH
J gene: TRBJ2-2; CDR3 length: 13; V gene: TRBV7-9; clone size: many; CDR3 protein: ASSLEEGVTGELF
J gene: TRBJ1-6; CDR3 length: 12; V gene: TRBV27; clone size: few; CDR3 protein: ASSVSGGNSPLH
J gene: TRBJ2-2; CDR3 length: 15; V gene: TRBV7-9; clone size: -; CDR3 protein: ASSDPDRPANTGELF
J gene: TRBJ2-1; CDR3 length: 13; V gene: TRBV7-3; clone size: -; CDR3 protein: ASSLTVAGVNEQF
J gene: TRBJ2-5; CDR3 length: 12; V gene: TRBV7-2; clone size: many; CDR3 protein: ASSSGTLRETQY
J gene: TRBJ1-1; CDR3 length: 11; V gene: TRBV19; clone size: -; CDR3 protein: ASARPANTEAF
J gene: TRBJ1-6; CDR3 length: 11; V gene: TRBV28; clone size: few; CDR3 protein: ASSTPGTSPLH
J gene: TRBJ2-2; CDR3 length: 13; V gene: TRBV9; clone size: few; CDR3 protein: ASSVVSSSHRELF
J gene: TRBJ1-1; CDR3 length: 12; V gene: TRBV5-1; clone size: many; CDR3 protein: ASSLRQMNTEAF
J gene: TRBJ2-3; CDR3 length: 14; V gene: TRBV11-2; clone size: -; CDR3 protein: ASSPGTSGVTDTQY
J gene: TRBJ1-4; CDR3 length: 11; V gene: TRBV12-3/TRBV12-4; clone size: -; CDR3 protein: ASSPRGNEKLF
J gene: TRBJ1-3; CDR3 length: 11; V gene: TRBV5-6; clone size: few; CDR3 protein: ASHDLSGNTIY
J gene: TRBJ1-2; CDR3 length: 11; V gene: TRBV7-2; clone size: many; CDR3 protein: ASSLWGGHGYT
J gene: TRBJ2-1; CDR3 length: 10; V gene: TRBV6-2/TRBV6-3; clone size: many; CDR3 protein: ARKRHLNEQF
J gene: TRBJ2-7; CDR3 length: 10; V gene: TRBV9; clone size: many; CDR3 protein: ASSGLLYEQY
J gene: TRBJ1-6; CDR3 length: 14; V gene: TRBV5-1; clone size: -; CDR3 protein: ASSLAIRGRNSPLH
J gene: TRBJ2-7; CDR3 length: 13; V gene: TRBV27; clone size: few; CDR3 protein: ARSSRQVQSYEQY
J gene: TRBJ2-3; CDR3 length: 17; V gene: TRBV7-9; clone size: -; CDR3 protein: ASSLAGTRELRIKDTQY
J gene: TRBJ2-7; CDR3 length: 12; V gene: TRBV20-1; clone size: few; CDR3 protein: SARDAQVSYEQY
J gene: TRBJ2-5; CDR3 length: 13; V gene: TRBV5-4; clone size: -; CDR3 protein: ASSWGQTRQETQY
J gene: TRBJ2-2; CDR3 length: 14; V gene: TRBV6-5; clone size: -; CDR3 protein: ASRLTRAPNTGELF
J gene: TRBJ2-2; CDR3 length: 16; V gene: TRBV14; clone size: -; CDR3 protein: ASSQTRGGLSRNGELF
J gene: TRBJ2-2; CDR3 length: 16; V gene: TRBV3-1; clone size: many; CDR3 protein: ASSQFASRTAHTGELF